Listed here is a single TCR beta chain. Its target is not known. Around 10 milliliters of peripheral blood were drawn from each donor. Researchers report isolating at least 6.5 million PBMCs per sample. The data originate from a study of blood T cells in healthy people across ages. Whole-study findings and limits: Diversity figures derived from one million T cells were judged to underestimate the true value.

Then a second PCR, running roughly 7 to 12 cycles, was carried out with a sample-barcoded 5' primer and a J-beta primer mix. A template-switch adaptor with 12 random nucleotides tagged each cDNA molecule. One entry per CDR3 protein results from TCRdb running MiXCR on the 5' RACE reads. The sample contains some 780,000 distinct CDR3 sequences, roughly three fifths of which appear only once. Germline V gene lookup returns CDR1 SGHAT and CDR2 FQNNGV. The CDR3 has 15 amino acids. V was trimmed by 3 bases and J by 2 bases, leaving 13 bases between them. This TCR derives from a man aged 40-50 years in good health. The chain is built from TRBV11-2 and TRBJ2-5; perhaps TRBD1 as D (6 bases). The sequenced sample consisted of blood. Here the CDR3 DNA reads TGTGCCAGCAGCTTGGGGGCTAGACCGCAAGAGACCCAGTACTTC. Translation gives CASSLGARPQETQYF.